Listed below are T cell receptor beta chains from one sample, sequenced in a study of T cell responses to AZD1222 COVID-19 vaccine. This table comes from immunoSEQ multiplex PCR, and its TCRdb copy is limited to in-frame clones, with some not included. The table includes tens of thousands of clones, about 86% detected once. The sequenced sample was peripheral blood, obtained on day 0 of MenACWY control vaccination. The receptors come from an adult in good health. CDR3s include the opening cysteine and the closing phenylalanine or tryptophan. The order of the fields is D gene, V gene, CDR3 length, J gene, clone size, CDR3 protein, CDR3 DNA. A D gene is named only where the DNA matches it firmly. Only some rows state a clone size, as once, few, many or a class for expanded clones.

D gene: -; V gene: TRBV19; CDR3 length: 15; J gene: TRBJ1-4; clone size: -; CDR3 protein: CASSVTGMTNEKLFF; CDR3 DNA: TGTGCCAGTAGTGTTACAGGGATGACTAATGAAAAACTGTTTTTT
D gene: -; V gene: TRBV5-8; CDR3 length: 15; J gene: TRBJ1-6; clone size: -; CDR3 protein: CASSSRDTHNSPLHF; CDR3 DNA: TGTGCCAGCAGTTCCCGGGACACACATAATTCACCCCTCCACTTT
D gene: TRBD2; V gene: TRBV13; CDR3 length: 14; J gene: TRBJ2-2; clone size: once; CDR3 protein: CASSQLAYTGELFF; CDR3 DNA: TGTGCCAGCAGCCAACTAGCGTACACCGGGGAGCTGTTTTTT
D gene: -; V gene: TRBV6-5; CDR3 length: 14; J gene: TRBJ1-5; clone size: few; CDR3 protein: CASSYSGVNQPQHF; CDR3 DNA: TGTGCCAGCAGTTACTCAGGGGTCAATCAGCCCCAGCATTTT
D gene: -; V gene: TRBV7-2; CDR3 length: 14; J gene: TRBJ2-7; clone size: -; CDR3 protein: CASSPGGPSYEQYF; CDR3 DNA: TGTGCCAGCAGCCCCGGGGGACCTTCCTACGAGCAGTACTTC
D gene: TRBD1; V gene: TRBV2; CDR3 length: 15; J gene: TRBJ1-2; clone size: -; CDR3 protein: CAREPGQGPFNGYTF; CDR3 DNA: TGTGCCAGAGAACCGGGACAGGGGCCTTTTAATGGCTACACCTTC
D gene: -; V gene: TRBV20-1; CDR3 length: 14; J gene: TRBJ2-7; clone size: -; CDR3 protein: CSASGRGSSYEQYF; CDR3 DNA: TGCAGTGCTAGTGGCAGGGGAAGCTCCTACGAGCAGTACTTC
D gene: -; V gene: TRBV15; CDR3 length: 14; J gene: TRBJ1-6; clone size: -; CDR3 protein: CATSRDQGNSPLHF; CDR3 DNA: TGTGCCACCAGCAGAGATCAGGGGAATTCACCCCTCCACTTT
D gene: -; V gene: TRBV28; CDR3 length: 15; J gene: TRBJ1-1; clone size: -; CDR3 protein: CASQRGGLGDTEAFF; CDR3 DNA: TGTGCCAGCCAAAGGGGGGGGCTAGGGGACACTGAAGCTTTCTTT
D gene: -; V gene: TRBV3-1/TRBV3-2; CDR3 length: 15; J gene: TRBJ1-2; clone size: -; CDR3 protein: CASSQEAGGGYGYTF; CDR3 DNA: TGTGCCAGCAGCCAAGAGGCCGGGGGCGGCTATGGCTACACCTTC
D gene: -; V gene: TRBV4-3; CDR3 length: 14; J gene: TRBJ1-1; clone size: -; CDR3 protein: CASSQEGRNTEAFF; CDR3 DNA: TGCGCCAGCAGCCAAGAAGGGCGGAACACTGAAGCTTTCTTT
D gene: -; V gene: TRBV7-8; CDR3 length: 14; J gene: TRBJ2-1; clone size: -; CDR3 protein: CASSLIGPYNEQFF; CDR3 DNA: TGTGCCAGCAGCTTAATCGGCCCCTACAATGAGCAGTTCTTC
D gene: -; V gene: TRBV6-5; CDR3 length: 12; J gene: TRBJ1-1; clone size: -; CDR3 protein: CASKRGGTEAFF; CDR3 DNA: TGTGCCAGCAAAAGAGGAGGCACTGAAGCTTTCTTT
D gene: -; V gene: TRBV5-6; CDR3 length: 12; J gene: TRBJ1-6; clone size: -; CDR3 protein: CASSWGDSPLHF; CDR3 DNA: TGTGCCAGCAGCTGGGGGGATTCACCCCTCCACTTT
D gene: -; V gene: TRBV19; CDR3 length: 14; J gene: TRBJ1-1; clone size: -; CDR3 protein: CASSILTGRSEAFF; CDR3 DNA: TGTGCCAGTAGTATTCTCACAGGGCGGTCTGAAGCTTTCTTT
D gene: -; V gene: TRBV5-4; CDR3 length: 16; J gene: TRBJ2-1; clone size: -; CDR3 protein: CASSLGSAESYNEQFF; CDR3 DNA: TGTGCCAGCAGCTTGGGGTCGGCCGAGTCCTACAATGAGCAGTTCTTC
D gene: -; V gene: TRBV9; CDR3 length: 14; J gene: TRBJ1-6; clone size: -; CDR3 protein: CASSVGPYNSPLHF; CDR3 DNA: TGTGCCAGCAGCGTAGGTCCTTATAATTCACCCCTCCACTTT
D gene: -; V gene: TRBV19; CDR3 length: 15; J gene: TRBJ1-1; clone size: -; CDR3 protein: CASERVTGLSTEAFF; CDR3 DNA: TGTGCCAGTGAACGCGTGACGGGCTTGAGCACTGAAGCTTTCTTT
D gene: -; V gene: TRBV6-5; CDR3 length: 10; J gene: TRBJ2-1; clone size: -; CDR3 protein: CASTLYEQFF; CDR3 DNA: TGTGCCAGCACCCTATATGAGCAGTTCTTC
D gene: TRBD1; V gene: TRBV6-2/TRBV6-3; CDR3 length: 15; J gene: TRBJ1-6; clone size: -; CDR3 protein: CASSPALTGNSPLHF; CDR3 DNA: TGTGCCAGCAGTCCGGCCTTGACAGGGAATTCACCCCTCCACTTT
D gene: -; V gene: TRBV7-3; CDR3 length: 15; J gene: TRBJ1-1; clone size: -; CDR3 protein: CASSLIGGLRTEAFF; CDR3 DNA: TGTGCCAGCAGCTTAATCGGGGGGCTCCGCACTGAAGCTTTCTTT
D gene: TRBD1; V gene: TRBV2; CDR3 length: 15; J gene: TRBJ2-5; clone size: -; CDR3 protein: CASSRTGGLQETQYF; CDR3 DNA: TGTGCCAGCAGTCGGACAGGGGGCCTCCAAGAGACCCAGTACTTC
D gene: -; V gene: TRBV2; CDR3 length: 12; J gene: TRBJ1-2; clone size: few; CDR3 protein: CASSDLDHGYTF; CDR3 DNA: TGTGCCAGCAGTGACCTGGACCACGGCTACACCTTC
D gene: -; V gene: TRBV20-1; CDR3 length: 11; J gene: TRBJ2-3; clone size: -; CDR3 protein: CSASTLDTQYF; CDR3 DNA: TGCAGTGCTTCTACACTGGATACGCAGTATTTT
D gene: TRBD1; V gene: TRBV4-3; CDR3 length: 15; J gene: TRBJ1-6; clone size: -; CDR3 protein: CASSPRDRGNSPLHF; CDR3 DNA: TGCGCCAGCAGCCCCCGGGACAGGGGGAATTCACCCCTCCACTTT
D gene: TRBD1; V gene: TRBV6-5; CDR3 length: 14; J gene: TRBJ1-2; clone size: -; CDR3 protein: CASIQGAVSYGYTF; CDR3 DNA: TGTGCCAGCATCCAGGGGGCAGTAAGCTATGGCTACACCTTC
D gene: -; V gene: TRBV9; CDR3 length: 16; J gene: TRBJ1-4; clone size: -; CDR3 protein: CASSVGQGMGSEKLFF; CDR3 DNA: TGTGCCAGCAGCGTAGGTCAGGGCATGGGGAGTGAAAAACTGTTTTTT
D gene: -; V gene: TRBV5-1; CDR3 length: 16; J gene: TRBJ2-1; clone size: once; CDR3 protein: CASSLSSLAAPLEQFF; CDR3 DNA: TGCGCCAGCAGCTTGTCTTCGTTAGCGGCCCCCCTTGAGCAGTTCTTC
D gene: -; V gene: TRBV7-2; CDR3 length: 14; J gene: TRBJ1-1; clone size: -; CDR3 protein: CASSINRGNTEAFF; CDR3 DNA: TGTGCCAGCAGCATAAACCGGGGGAACACTGAAGCTTTCTTT
D gene: -; V gene: TRBV9; CDR3 length: 14; J gene: TRBJ2-5; clone size: -; CDR3 protein: CASSVDPNQETQYF; CDR3 DNA: TGTGCCAGCAGCGTAGACCCAAACCAAGAGACCCAGTACTTC
D gene: -; V gene: TRBV7-3; CDR3 length: 13; J gene: TRBJ2-5; clone size: few; CDR3 protein: CASSLIPAGTQYF; CDR3 DNA: TGTGCCAGCAGCTTAATACCCGCAGGGACCCAGTACTTC
D gene: -; V gene: TRBV6-5; CDR3 length: 12; J gene: TRBJ1-5; clone size: -; CDR3 protein: CASSDSNQPQHF; CDR3 DNA: TGTGCCAGCAGCGATAGCAATCAGCCCCAGCATTTT
D gene: -; V gene: TRBV6-4; CDR3 length: 16; J gene: TRBJ2-1; clone size: -; CDR3 protein: CASSPGPAGSYNEQFF; CDR3 DNA: TGTGCCAGCAGTCCGGGCCCCGCGGGCTCCTACAATGAGCAGTTCTTC
D gene: -; V gene: TRBV14; CDR3 length: 16; J gene: TRBJ2-1; clone size: -; CDR3 protein: CASSYHWTYGNNEQFF; CDR3 DNA: TGTGCCAGCAGCTACCACTGGACTTACGGTAACAATGAGCAGTTCTTC
D gene: -; V gene: TRBV6-6; CDR3 length: 12; J gene: TRBJ2-3; clone size: -; CDR3 protein: CASGTPGGTQYF; CDR3 DNA: TGTGCCAGCGGTACTCCTGGTGGTACGCAGTATTTT
D gene: TRBD1; V gene: TRBV15; CDR3 length: 15; J gene: TRBJ1-1; clone size: -; CDR3 protein: CATSTRQGWNTEAFF; CDR3 DNA: TGTGCCACCAGCACCCGACAGGGGTGGAACACTGAAGCTTTCTTT
D gene: -; V gene: TRBV13; CDR3 length: 15; J gene: TRBJ2-5; clone size: once; CDR3 protein: CASSLYDGAQETQYF; CDR3 DNA: TGTGCCAGCAGCTTATATGACGGAGCCCAAGAGACCCAGTACTTC
D gene: -; V gene: TRBV3-1/TRBV3-2; CDR3 length: 13; J gene: TRBJ2-7; clone size: -; CDR3 protein: CASSQGASYEQYF; CDR3 DNA: TGTGCCAGCAGCCAAGGGGCCTCCTACGAGCAGTACTTC
D gene: TRBD1; V gene: TRBV18; CDR3 length: 16; J gene: TRBJ2-7; clone size: once; CDR3 protein: CASSPPLRDRGYEQYF; CDR3 DNA: TGTGCCAGCTCACCACCGTTGCGGGACAGGGGCTACGAGCAGTACTTC
D gene: TRBD1; V gene: TRBV7-8; CDR3 length: 15; J gene: TRBJ1-6; clone size: -; CDR3 protein: CASSDDRGGDSPLHF; CDR3 DNA: TGTGCCAGCAGCGACGACAGGGGAGGTGATTCACCCCTCCACTTT
D gene: -; V gene: TRBV28; CDR3 length: 15; J gene: TRBJ1-4; clone size: -; CDR3 protein: CASSQRQVVGEKLFF; CDR3 DNA: TGTGCCAGCAGTCAGCGACAGGTAGTGGGTGAAAAACTGTTTTTT
D gene: -; V gene: TRBV29-1; CDR3 length: 14; J gene: TRBJ1-2; clone size: -; CDR3 protein: CSVEERGANYGYTF; CDR3 DNA: TGCAGCGTTGAAGAACGGGGGGCAAACTATGGCTACACCTTC
D gene: -; V gene: TRBV2; CDR3 length: 12; J gene: TRBJ2-7; clone size: -; CDR3 protein: CASSESGGEQYF; CDR3 DNA: TGTGCCAGCAGTGAAAGTGGGGGCGAGCAGTACTTC
D gene: TRBD1; V gene: TRBV6-5; CDR3 length: 15; J gene: TRBJ1-5; clone size: -; CDR3 protein: CASSRGQGGNQPQHF; CDR3 DNA: TGTGCCAGCAGCCGGGGACAGGGAGGCAATCAGCCCCAGCATTTT
D gene: -; V gene: TRBV2; CDR3 length: 11; J gene: TRBJ1-4; clone size: -; CDR3 protein: CASSLNEKLFF; CDR3 DNA: TGTGCCAGCAGCCTGAATGAAAAACTGTTTTTT
D gene: -; V gene: TRBV6-5; CDR3 length: 14; J gene: TRBJ1-4; clone size: -; CDR3 protein: CATDKDLPGEKLFF; CDR3 DNA: TGTGCCACCGATAAGGACCTTCCTGGAGAAAAACTGTTTTTT
D gene: -; V gene: TRBV9; CDR3 length: 13; J gene: TRBJ2-7; clone size: once; CDR3 protein: CASSVDISYEQYF; CDR3 DNA: TGTGCCAGCAGCGTAGACATTTCCTACGAGCAGTACTTC
D gene: -; V gene: TRBV5-6; CDR3 length: 14; J gene: TRBJ1-2; clone size: few; CDR3 protein: CASSLVGANYGYTF; CDR3 DNA: TGTGCCAGCAGCTTGGTGGGGGCTAACTATGGCTACACCTTC